This T cell receptor beta chain was sequenced in a study of T cells in Graves' hyperthyroidism and ophthalmopathy. This clonotype was seen repeatedly, ten times or more. What it binds is unknown. Clinicians diagnosed patients from clinical symptoms, serum thyroxine and TRAb, thyroid ultrasound and orbital computed tomography. The CDR3 runs to 14 residues. The germline V and J ends were trimmed by 2 bases and 0 bases, with 9 bases remaining between them. CDR1 is SGHRS and CDR2 is YFSETQ in the germline V gene. The study's findings and limits: Stable hyperthyroidism was separated from ophthalmopathy by a model based on 13 V-J features.

The TCR beta CDR3 regions underwent amplification using RNA transcripts as the source. In the first-round RT-PCR of the TCR CDR3, the HTBI primer set was used. TCRdb independently ran MiXCR on the multiplex PCR reads; one entry per CDR3 protein. The table lists 700,000 or so distinct CDR3 sequences, roughly 15% of them singletons. Sequencing input: blood. The sequence was obtained from a woman in her 50s with Graves' ophthalmopathy. The rearrangement joins TRBV5-1 to TRBJ2-7, with D unresolved. The CDR3 region is CASSLQPNSYEQYF. CDR3 DNA sequence: TGCGCCAGCAGCTTACAGCCGAACTCCTACGAGCAGTACTTC.